A selection of T cell receptor beta chains follows, all from one sample in a study of cytotoxic CD8 clonotypes in ibrutinib-treated CLL. Assay: immunoSEQ multiplex PCR; the TCRdb copy retains only in-frame clones and omits some. This table holds about 160,000 clones, 70% to 90% found once. Sequences were derived from PBMCs, sampled at disease progression, from a patient treated with ibrutinib. The origin of the receptors is a human donor with chronic lymphocytic leukemia. CDR3s include the opening cysteine and the closing phenylalanine or tryptophan. The D gene is left open where the match is weak. Rows may omit the clone size; those that give it use once, few, many or a size class.

j_call d_call v_call clone_size cdr3_aa cdr3_nt
TRBJ1-2 TRBD1 TRBV7-9 few CASSLDRGNGYTF TGTGCCAGCAGTTTGGACAGGGGTAATGGCTACACCTTC
TRBJ2-6 - TRBV7-3 - CASSHTDGANVLTF TGTGCCAGCAGCCACACCGATGGGGCCAACGTCCTGACTTTC
TRBJ1-2 TRBD1 TRBV2 - CASSEDRDRAYGYTF TGTGCCAGCAGTGAAGACCGGGACAGGGCTTATGGCTACACCTTC
TRBJ2-3 TRBD2 TRBV11-3 - CASSLGLAADTQYF TGTGCCAGCAGCTTGGGACTAGCTGCAGATACGCAGTATTTT
TRBJ1-5 - TRBV5-6 few CASSLYGVRQPQHF TGTGCCAGCAGCCTTTATGGGGTGCGCCAGCCCCAGCATTTT
TRBJ1-1 - TRBV5-4 - CASTNGLTNTEAFF TGTGCCAGCACCAACGGCCTGACGAACACTGAAGCTTTCTTT
TRBJ2-2 TRBD2 TRBV7-8 - CASSPGLAGELFF TGTGCCAGCAGCCCGGGACTAGCGGGGGAGCTGTTTTTT
TRBJ1-4 TRBD1 TRBV7-9 once CASSLEGQAKEKLFF TGTGCCAGCAGCTTAGAGGGACAGGCAAAAGAAAAACTGTTTTTT
TRBJ2-1 - TRBV5-1 - CASSFTNYEQFF TGCGCCAGCAGCTTCACAAACTATGAGCAGTTCTTC
TRBJ1-1 - TRBV7-3 - CASSPTTGYEAFF TGTGCCAGCAGCCCAACCACAGGATATGAAGCTTTCTTT
TRBJ1-1 - TRBV5-1 - CASSLGVEGATEAFF TGCGCCAGCAGCTTGGGGGTCGAGGGAGCAACTGAAGCTTTCTTT
TRBJ2-4 - TRBV6-1 - CASSDQGTGKNIQYF TGTGCCAGCAGTGATCAGGGTACGGGCAAAAACATTCAGTACTTC
TRBJ1-5 TRBD1 TRBV4-1 - CASSHPPGQFIQPQHF TGCGCCAGCAGCCACCCACCGGGACAGTTTATCCAGCCCCAGCATTTT
TRBJ2-7 - TRBV5-1 - CASSFQRGANMDEQYF TGCGCCAGCAGCTTCCAGAGAGGGGCTAATATGGACGAGCAGTACTTC
TRBJ2-1 - TRBV30 - CAWRAAGLYNEQFF TGTGCCTGGAGGGCGGCGGGACTTTACAATGAGCAGTTCTTC
TRBJ2-5 - TRBV5-1 once CASSLLGAEETQYF TGCGCCAGCAGCTTGCTTGGGGCCGAAGAGACCCAGTACTTC
TRBJ1-1 TRBD1 TRBV4-1 - CASSQGGTGVLLNTEAFF TGCGCCAGCAGCCAAGGGGGGACAGGGGTCCTTCTGAACACTGAAGCTTTCTTT
TRBJ1-4 TRBD1 TRBV18 - CASSPPVTGPSANEKLFF TGTGCCAGCTCACCACCCGTGACAGGGCCTTCGGCTAATGAAAAACTGTTTTTT
TRBJ2-2 TRBD2 TRBV18 - CASSPRTSGNTGELFF TGTGCCAGCTCACCACGGACTAGCGGGAACACCGGGGAGCTGTTTTTT
TRBJ1-5 - TRBV27 - CASSFTGQPQHF TGTGCCAGCAGTTTTACCGGTCAGCCCCAGCATTTT
TRBJ1-1 - TRBV2 - CARGVGGWNTEAFF TGTGCCAGAGGGGTCGGGGGGTGGAACACTGAAGCTTTCTTT
TRBJ2-3 TRBD2 TRBV29-1 - CSVLGTSGSTDTQYF TGCAGCGTTCTCGGGACTAGCGGCAGCACAGATACGCAGTATTTT
TRBJ1-2 TRBD1 TRBV11-2 - CASSLTGDRHYGYTF TGTGCCAGCAGCCTGACAGGGGATAGACACTATGGCTACACCTTC
TRBJ2-7 - TRBV10-1 - CASSESVTPPYEQYF TGCGCCAGCAGTGAGTCGGTGACCCCACCCTACGAGCAGTACTTC
TRBJ1-1 - TRBV11-3 - CASRPISTRGAFF TGTGCCAGCAGACCAATATCGACGAGGGGAGCTTTCTTT
TRBJ2-5 - TRBV5-4 - CASSSTNYPQETQYF TGTGCCAGCAGCTCGACCAATTACCCTCAAGAGACCCAGTACTTC
TRBJ2-7 - TRBV10-3 - CAISPTGNYEQYF TGTGCCATCAGCCCGACTGGGAACTACGAGCAGTACTTC
TRBJ2-5 TRBD2 TRBV9 - CASSEFSGVQETQYF TGTGCCAGCAGCGAGTTTAGCGGGGTTCAAGAGACCCAGTACTTC
TRBJ1-3 - TRBV5-1 - CASSLIGQGNTIYF TGCGCCAGCAGCTTGATTGGACAGGGAAACACCATATATTTT
TRBJ1-3 - TRBV4-2 once CASSQGPKGSYSGNTIYF TGTGCCAGCAGCCAAGGCCCAAAGGGCAGTTACTCTGGAAACACCATATATTTT
TRBJ1-2 - TRBV5-6 - CASSLFADGAYGYTF TGTGCCAGCAGCTTGTTCGCCGACGGTGCATATGGCTACACCTTC
TRBJ2-2 - TRBV10-3 once CAISEGAGGGGELFF TGTGCCATCAGTGAAGGCGCTGGGGGCGGCGGGGAGCTGTTTTTT
TRBJ2-7 - TRBV15 - CATSRMLPTEQYF TGTGCCACCAGCCGGATGCTCCCCACCGAGCAGTACTTC
TRBJ2-7 - TRBV21-1 - CASSMRSGRSYEQYF TGTGCCAGCAGCATGCGAAGCGGGAGGTCCTACGAGCAGTACTTC
TRBJ1-5 - TRBV5-6 - CASSTKYSPFQPQHF TGTGCCAGCAGCACCAAATACAGTCCATTCCAGCCCCAGCATTTT
TRBJ1-2 TRBD1 TRBV5-1 once CASSRRDRGSGYTF TGCGCCAGCAGCCGACGGGACAGGGGGTCTGGCTACACCTTC
TRBJ1-5 - TRBV11-3 - CASSLGAVNQPQHF TGTGCCAGCAGCTTAGGGGCAGTCAATCAGCCCCAGCATTTT
TRBJ1-1 - TRBV4-1 - CASSQVSFPNTEAFF TGCGCCAGCAGCCAAGTTTCGTTTCCTAACACTGAAGCTTTCTTT
TRBJ2-1 TRBD2 TRBV27 few CASSFGGYEQFF TGTGCCAGCAGTTTCGGGGGGTATGAGCAGTTCTTC
TRBJ2-1 - TRBV2 - CASSPIGLYNEQFF TGTGCCAGCAGTCCTATTGGGCTGTACAATGAGCAGTTCTTC
TRBJ2-5 TRBD2 TRBV5-6 few CASSSIMTSGQETQYF TGTGCCAGCAGCTCCATAATGACTAGCGGCCAAGAGACCCAGTACTTC
TRBJ2-1 - TRBV7-6 - CASSFQPYNEQFF TGTGCCAGCAGCTTTCAACCTTACAATGAGCAGTTCTTC
TRBJ2-1 - TRBV7-8 few CASSLQAGHFNEQFF TGTGCCAGCAGCTTACAGGCAGGGCACTTCAATGAGCAGTTCTTC
TRBJ2-1 TRBD2 TRBV6-1 - CASSEARAGGKGEQFF TGTGCCAGCAGTGAAGCTAGAGCGGGAGGGAAAGGTGAGCAGTTCTTC
TRBJ1-2 - TRBV7-8 - CASSLSSSYGYTF TGTGCCAGCAGCTTATCTTCAAGCTATGGCTACACCTTC
TRBJ2-1 TRBD2 TRBV4-3 - CASSQGTSGSYNEQFF TGCGCCAGCAGCCAAGGGACTAGCGGATCCTACAATGAGCAGTTCTTC